These T cell receptor beta chains were read from a single sample in a study of radiotherapy plus CTLA-4 blockade in lung cancer. Generated by immunoSEQ multiplex PCR, the TCRdb table keeps only in-frame clones and is missing some. The sample includes 100,000 or so clones, roughly 85% of them seen just once. Source: peripheral blood, taken from a patient treated with radiotherapy plus ipilimumab. The receptors stem from a human donor with non-small cell lung cancer that progressed on radiotherapy plus ipilimumab. The conserved cysteine and the conserved F or W are not part of the CDR3 here. Size values are once, few and many counts, or a class for expanded clones, and some rows have none.

v_gene: TRBV6-1; abundance: NA; CDR3aa: ASRLRQIPQETQY
v_gene: TRBV6-5; abundance: NA; CDR3aa: ASSQGLLYGYT
v_gene: TRBV6-4; abundance: NA; CDR3aa: ASMGSTDTQY
v_gene: TRBV10-2; abundance: NA; CDR3aa: ASTELSSTDTQY
v_gene: TRBV5-4; abundance: NA; CDR3aa: ASTTLGGGIYNEQF
v_gene: TRBV5-1; abundance: NA; CDR3aa: ASSSEHGTGELF
v_gene: TRBV5-1; abundance: NA; CDR3aa: ASSSDQGTQY
v_gene: TRBV27; abundance: NA; CDR3aa: ASSLVSYNEQF
v_gene: TRBV29-1; abundance: NA; CDR3aa: SVGIDRNTEAF
v_gene: TRBV5-1; abundance: NA; CDR3aa: ASRDPTGTGFYEQY
v_gene: TRBV28; abundance: NA; CDR3aa: ASSLLGLAGGHNEQF
v_gene: TRBV2; abundance: NA; CDR3aa: ASSTNRGNGQPQH
v_gene: TRBV5-1; abundance: NA; CDR3aa: ASSSGGLAGSQRRYNEQF
v_gene: TRBV16; abundance: once; CDR3aa: ASSQTLYEQY
v_gene: TRBV10-3; abundance: NA; CDR3aa: AISRTETYEQY
v_gene: TRBV6-1; abundance: NA; CDR3aa: ASSRTVQETQY
v_gene: TRBV5-1; abundance: NA; CDR3aa: ASSLGQARLNTEAF
v_gene: TRBV5-6; abundance: once; CDR3aa: ASSLAMPSGRNEQF
v_gene: TRBV27; abundance: NA; CDR3aa: ASRTESSYNSPLH
v_gene: TRBV20-1; abundance: NA; CDR3aa: SAPGDTEAF
v_gene: TRBV11-3; abundance: NA; CDR3aa: ASSHRHGAAYGYT
v_gene: TRBV10-1; abundance: few; CDR3aa: ASSQTRNTEAF
v_gene: TRBV28; abundance: NA; CDR3aa: ASSLRIRDYEQY
v_gene: TRBV10-2; abundance: NA; CDR3aa: ASKAGTGVTGELF
v_gene: TRBV12-5; abundance: NA; CDR3aa: ASGFVGGELF
v_gene: TRBV7-3; abundance: few; CDR3aa: ASSLGASYEQY
v_gene: TRBV19; abundance: NA; CDR3aa: ASSIRDLAKNIQY
v_gene: TRBV7-9; abundance: NA; CDR3aa: ASSSRGGTGAYEQY
v_gene: TRBV4-1; abundance: NA; CDR3aa: ASSQDRQMNIQY
v_gene: TRBV5-1; abundance: NA; CDR3aa: ASSLQHNTGELF
v_gene: TRBV7-9; abundance: NA; CDR3aa: ASTVPGLNEQF
v_gene: TRBV30; abundance: NA; CDR3aa: AWSLRQGATQY
v_gene: TRBV28; abundance: NA; CDR3aa: ASSSRGRLGSAKNIQY
v_gene: TRBV5-6; abundance: NA; CDR3aa: ASTSYNEQF
v_gene: TRBV10-3; abundance: few; CDR3aa: AISVDRNYGYT
v_gene: TRBV6-1; abundance: NA; CDR3aa: ASSEFLSYATNEKLF
v_gene: TRBV12-5; abundance: NA; CDR3aa: ASAQLGGREAF
v_gene: TRBV6-5; abundance: NA; CDR3aa: ASSYSTGAYEQY
v_gene: TRBV4-1; abundance: NA; CDR3aa: ASSQDSDPMFYGYT
v_gene: TRBV6-1; abundance: few; CDR3aa: ASSPSRGSNQPQH
v_gene: TRBV19; abundance: once; CDR3aa: ASSIGKGYQETQY
v_gene: TRBV18; abundance: NA; CDR3aa: ASSPVLETQY
v_gene: TRBV7-3; abundance: NA; CDR3aa: ASSLTYSGRDRSYNEQF
v_gene: TRBV29-1; abundance: few; CDR3aa: SVDGSYTGELF
v_gene: TRBV6-5; abundance: NA; CDR3aa: ASSYDLGTSSYEQY
v_gene: TRBV5-1; abundance: NA; CDR3aa: ASSLGRNNEQF
v_gene: TRBV18; abundance: NA; CDR3aa: ASSSSGSGANVLT
v_gene: TRBV5-8; abundance: NA; CDR3aa: ASSIIHRDDNEQF
v_gene: TRBV7-6; abundance: NA; CDR3aa: ASSLVSQGSWAQY
v_gene: TRBV5-1; abundance: NA; CDR3aa: ASRDGPYEQY
v_gene: TRBV9; abundance: NA; CDR3aa: ASSAPASGRYEQF
v_gene: TRBV29-1; abundance: once; CDR3aa: SVAGSAGTVPFKNIQY
v_gene: TRBV5-4; abundance: NA; CDR3aa: ASSPGRATGEKLF